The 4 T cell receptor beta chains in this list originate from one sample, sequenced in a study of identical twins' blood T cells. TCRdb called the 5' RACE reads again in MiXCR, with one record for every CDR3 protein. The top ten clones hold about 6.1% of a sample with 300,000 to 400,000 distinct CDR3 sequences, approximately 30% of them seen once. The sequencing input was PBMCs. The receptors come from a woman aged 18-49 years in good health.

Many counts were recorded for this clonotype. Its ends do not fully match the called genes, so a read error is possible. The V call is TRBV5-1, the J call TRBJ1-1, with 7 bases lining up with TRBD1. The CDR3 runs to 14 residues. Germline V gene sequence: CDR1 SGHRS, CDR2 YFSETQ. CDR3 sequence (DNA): TGTGCCAGCAGCTATCGACAGGGAGGGACTGAAGCTTTCTTT. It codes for CASSYRQGGTEAFF.

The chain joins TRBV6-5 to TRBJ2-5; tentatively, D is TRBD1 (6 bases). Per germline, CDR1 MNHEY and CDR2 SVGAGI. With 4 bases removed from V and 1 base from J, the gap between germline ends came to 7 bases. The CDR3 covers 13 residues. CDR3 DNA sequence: TGTGCCAGCAGTTGGGACATCCAAGAGACCCAGTACTTC. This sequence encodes CASSWDIQETQYF.

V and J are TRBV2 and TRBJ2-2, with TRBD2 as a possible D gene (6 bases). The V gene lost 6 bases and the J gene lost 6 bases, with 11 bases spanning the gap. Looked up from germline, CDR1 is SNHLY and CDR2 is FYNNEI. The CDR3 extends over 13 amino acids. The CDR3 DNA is TGTGCCAGCAGGGCCGCGGGGTCCGGGGAGCTGTTTTTT. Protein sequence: CASRAAGSGELFF.

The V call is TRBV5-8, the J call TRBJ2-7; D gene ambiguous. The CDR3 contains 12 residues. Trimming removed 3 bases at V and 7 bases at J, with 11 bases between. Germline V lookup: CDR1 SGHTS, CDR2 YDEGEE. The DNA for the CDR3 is TGTGCCAGCAGCTCGGACGTTAGTGAGCAGTACTTC. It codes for CASSSDVSEQYF.